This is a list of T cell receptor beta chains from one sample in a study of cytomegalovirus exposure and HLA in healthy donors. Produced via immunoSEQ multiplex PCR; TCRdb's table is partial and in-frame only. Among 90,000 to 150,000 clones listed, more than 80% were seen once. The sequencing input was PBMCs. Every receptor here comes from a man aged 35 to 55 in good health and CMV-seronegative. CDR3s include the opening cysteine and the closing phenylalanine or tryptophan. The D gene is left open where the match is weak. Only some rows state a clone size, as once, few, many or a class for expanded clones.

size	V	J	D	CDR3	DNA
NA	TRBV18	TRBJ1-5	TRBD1	CASSPTGYSNQPQHF	TGTGCCAGCTCACCGACAGGGTATAGCAATCAGCCCCAGCATTTT
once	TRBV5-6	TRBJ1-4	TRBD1	CASSLAGQGEKLFF	TGTGCCAGCAGCTTGGCGGGACAGGGGGAAAAACTGTTTTTT
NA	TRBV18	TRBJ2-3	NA	CASSPSLRGGTDTQYF	TGTGCCAGCTCACCATCTTTGCGGGGTGGCACAGATACGCAGTATTTT
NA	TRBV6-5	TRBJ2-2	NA	CASSYSTSGGELFF	TGTGCCAGCAGTTACTCGACTAGTGGCGGGGAGCTGTTTTTT
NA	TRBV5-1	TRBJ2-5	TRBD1	CASSWGQGLLETQYF	TGCGCCAGCAGCTGGGGACAGGGTTTGTTAGAGACCCAGTACTTC
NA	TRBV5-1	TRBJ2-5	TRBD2	CASSLAASGVKSQETQYF	TGCGCCAGCAGCTTGGCGGCTAGCGGGGTAAAGTCTCAAGAGACCCAGTACTTC
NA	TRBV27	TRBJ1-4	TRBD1	CASSPGTATNEKLFF	TGTGCCAGCAGTCCCGGGACAGCAACTAATGAAAAACTGTTTTTT
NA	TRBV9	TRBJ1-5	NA	CASSVGGYGQPQHF	TGTGCCAGCAGCGTGGGGGGTTATGGCCAGCCCCAGCATTTT
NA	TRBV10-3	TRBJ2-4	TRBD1	CAISESPGARQGLAKNIQYF	TGTGCCATCAGTGAGTCCCCGGGGGCCCGACAGGGGCTAGCCAAAAACATTCAGTACTTC
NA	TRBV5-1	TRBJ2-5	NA	CASSPQGLETQYF	TGCGCCAGCAGCCCCCAGGGACTGGAGACCCAGTACTTC
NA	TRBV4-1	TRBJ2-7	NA	CASSQSTTYEQYF	TGCGCCAGCAGCCAATCCACCACCTACGAGCAGTACTTC
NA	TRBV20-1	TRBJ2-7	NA	CSTTDSYEQYF	TGCAGTACGACAGACAGCTACGAGCAGTACTTC
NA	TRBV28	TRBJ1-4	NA	CASSLAGPNEKLFF	TGTGCCAGCAGTTTAGCAGGTCCTAATGAAAAACTGTTTTTT
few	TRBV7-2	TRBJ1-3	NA	CASSTGANPGNTIYF	TGTGCCAGCAGCACAGGCGCCAACCCTGGAAACACCATATATTTT
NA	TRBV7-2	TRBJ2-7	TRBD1	CASSPFSGTGGTEQYF	TGTGCCAGCAGCCCATTCTCCGGGACAGGGGGCACCGAGCAGTACTTC
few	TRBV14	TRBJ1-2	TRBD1	CASSSAGGYPYGYTF	TGTGCCAGCAGCTCAGCAGGGGGCTACCCCTATGGCTACACCTTC